The clone carrying this T cell receptor (beta chain) came up many times. This sample was taken from a study of T-cell memory formation after mild COVID-19. This CDR3 region has 16 residues. Germline values: CDR1 DFQATT, CDR2 SNEGSKA (reference sequence). The V gene lost 1 base and the J gene lost 2 bases, with 17 bases spanning the gap. Using its own MiXCR run on the 5' RACE reads, TCRdb lists one record per CDR3 protein. There are fewer than 40,000 distinct CDR3 sequences in the sample; about 7.3% occur only once, and under 30% lies in the top ten. The chain carries TRBV20-1 and TRBJ2-5; possibly TRBD2 for D (6 bases). The sequenced material came from PBMCs or a T cell subset sorted from them (not recorded which). The receptor was isolated from a man aged 18 to 30 who had mild COVID-19 (a few samples of this study predate the infection). Cell type and time point are not known. The CDR3 sequence is CSARGWGGWAQETQYF. CDR3 in DNA: TGCAGTGCTAGAGGTTGGGGAGGTTGGGCTCAAGAGACCCAGTACTTC.